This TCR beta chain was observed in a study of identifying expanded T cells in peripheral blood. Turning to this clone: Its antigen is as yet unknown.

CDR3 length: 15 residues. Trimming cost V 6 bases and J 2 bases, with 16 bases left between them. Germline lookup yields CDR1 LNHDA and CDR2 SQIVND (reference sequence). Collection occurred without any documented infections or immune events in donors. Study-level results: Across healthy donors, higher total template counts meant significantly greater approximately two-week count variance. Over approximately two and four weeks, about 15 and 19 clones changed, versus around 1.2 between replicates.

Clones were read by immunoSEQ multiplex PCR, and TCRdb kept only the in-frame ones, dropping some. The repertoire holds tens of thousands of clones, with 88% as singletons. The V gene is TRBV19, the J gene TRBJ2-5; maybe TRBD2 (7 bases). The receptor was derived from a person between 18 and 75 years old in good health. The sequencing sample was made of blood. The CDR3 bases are TGTGCCAGTAGATCGGGGGGCCGACTACAAGAGACCCAGTACTTC. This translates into CASRSGGRLQETQYF.